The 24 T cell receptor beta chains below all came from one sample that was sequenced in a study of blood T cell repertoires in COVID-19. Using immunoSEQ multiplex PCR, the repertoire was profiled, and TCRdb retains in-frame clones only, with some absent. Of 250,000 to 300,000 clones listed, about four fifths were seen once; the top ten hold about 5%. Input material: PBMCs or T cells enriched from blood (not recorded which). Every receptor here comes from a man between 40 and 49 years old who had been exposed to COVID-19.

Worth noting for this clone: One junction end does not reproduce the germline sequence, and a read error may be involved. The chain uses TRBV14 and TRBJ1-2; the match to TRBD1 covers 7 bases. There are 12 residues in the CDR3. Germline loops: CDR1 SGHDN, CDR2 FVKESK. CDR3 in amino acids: CASSRTGVDNDF. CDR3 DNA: TGTGCCAGCAGCCGGACAGGAGTTGACAATGACTTC.

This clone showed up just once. The CDR3 DNA reads TGTGCCAGCAGCGAACCCCCGGGGGAGCAGTACTTC. Protein: CASSEPPGEQYF. The genes are TRBV11-3 and TRBJ2-7; perhaps TRBD2 as D (5 bases). Looked up from germline, CDR1 is SGHNT and CDR2 is YENEEA. V was cut by 5 bases and J by 7 bases, with 12 bases left in between. The CDR3 extends over 12 amino acids.

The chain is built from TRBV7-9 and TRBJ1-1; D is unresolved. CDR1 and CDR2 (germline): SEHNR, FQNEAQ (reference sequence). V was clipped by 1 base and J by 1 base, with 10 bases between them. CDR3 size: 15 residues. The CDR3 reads CASSLVETRNTEAFF. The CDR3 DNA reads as TGTGCCAGCAGCTTAGTTGAGACAAGGAACACTGAAGCTTTCTTT.

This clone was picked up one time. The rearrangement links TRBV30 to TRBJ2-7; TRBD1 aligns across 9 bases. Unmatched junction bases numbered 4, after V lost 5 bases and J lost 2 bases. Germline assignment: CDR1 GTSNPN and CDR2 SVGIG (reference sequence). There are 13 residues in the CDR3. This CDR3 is CAWGQGFTYEQYF. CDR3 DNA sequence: TGTGCCTGGGGACAGGGGTTTACCTACGAGCAGTACTTC. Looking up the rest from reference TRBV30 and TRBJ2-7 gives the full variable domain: SQTIHQWPATLVQPVGSPLSLECTVEGTSNPNLYWYRQAAGRGLQLLFYSVGIGQISSEVPQNLSASRPQDRQFILSSKKLLLSDSGFYLCAWGQGFTYEQYFGPGTRLTVT.

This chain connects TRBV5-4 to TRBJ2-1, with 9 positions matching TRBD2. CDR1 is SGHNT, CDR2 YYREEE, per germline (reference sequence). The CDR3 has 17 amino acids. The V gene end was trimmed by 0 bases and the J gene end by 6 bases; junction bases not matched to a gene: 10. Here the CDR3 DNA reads TGTGCCAGCAGCTTGGCGTGGGGCGGGAGGGCCGGCAATGAGCAGTTCTTC. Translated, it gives CASSLAWGGRAGNEQFF.

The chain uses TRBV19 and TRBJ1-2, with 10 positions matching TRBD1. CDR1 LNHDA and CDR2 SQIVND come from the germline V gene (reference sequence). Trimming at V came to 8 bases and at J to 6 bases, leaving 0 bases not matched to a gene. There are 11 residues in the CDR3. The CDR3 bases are TGTGCCAGTGGACAGGGGGATGGCTACACCTTC. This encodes CASGQGDGYTF.

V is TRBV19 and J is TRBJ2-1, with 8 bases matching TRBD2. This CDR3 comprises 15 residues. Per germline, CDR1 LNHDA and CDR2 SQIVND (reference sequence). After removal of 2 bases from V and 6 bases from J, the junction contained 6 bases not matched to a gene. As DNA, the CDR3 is TGTGCCAGTAGTATATACCAGAGCGGGAGCAATGAGCAGTTCTTC. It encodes CASSIYQSGSNEQFF.

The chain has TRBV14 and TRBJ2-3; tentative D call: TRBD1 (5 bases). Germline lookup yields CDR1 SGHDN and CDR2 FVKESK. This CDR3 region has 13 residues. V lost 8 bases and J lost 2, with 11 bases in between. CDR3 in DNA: TGTGCCAGCGGGGCGTGGGTCACAGATACGCAGTATTTT. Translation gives CASGAWVTDTQYF. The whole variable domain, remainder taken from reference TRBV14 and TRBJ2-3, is EAGVTQFPSHSVIEKGQTVTLRCDPISGHDNLYWYRRVMGKEIKFLLHFVKESKQDESGMPNNRFLAERTGGTYSTLKVQPAELEDSGVYFCASGAWVTDTQYFGPGTRLTVL.

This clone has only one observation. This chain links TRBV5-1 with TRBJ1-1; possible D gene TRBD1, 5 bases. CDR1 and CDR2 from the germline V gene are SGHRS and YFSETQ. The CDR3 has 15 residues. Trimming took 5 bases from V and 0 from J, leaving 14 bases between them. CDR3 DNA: TGCGCCAGCAGACGTGGTGGGGGGATGAACACTGAAGCTTTCTTT. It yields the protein CASRRGGGMNTEAFF. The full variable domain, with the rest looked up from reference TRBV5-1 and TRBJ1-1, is KAGVTQTPRYLIKTRGQQVTLSCSPISGHRSVSWYQQTPGQGLQFLFEYFSETQRNKGNFPGRFSGRQFSNSRSEMNVSTLELGDSALYLCASRRGGGMNTEAFFGQGTRLTVV.

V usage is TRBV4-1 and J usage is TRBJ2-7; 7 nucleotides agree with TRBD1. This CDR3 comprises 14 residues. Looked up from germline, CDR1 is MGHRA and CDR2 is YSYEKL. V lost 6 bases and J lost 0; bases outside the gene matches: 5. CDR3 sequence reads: CASRPDRASYEQYF. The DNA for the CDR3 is TGCGCCAGCAGACCTGACAGGGCCTCCTACGAGCAGTACTTC.

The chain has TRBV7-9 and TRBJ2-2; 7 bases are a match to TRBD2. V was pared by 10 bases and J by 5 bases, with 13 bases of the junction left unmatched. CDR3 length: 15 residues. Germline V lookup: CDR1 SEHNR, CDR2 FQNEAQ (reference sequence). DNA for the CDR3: TGTGCCACCAGAGATGGGGCTAGCGGTACCGGGGAGCTGTTTTTT. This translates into CATRDGASGTGELFF.

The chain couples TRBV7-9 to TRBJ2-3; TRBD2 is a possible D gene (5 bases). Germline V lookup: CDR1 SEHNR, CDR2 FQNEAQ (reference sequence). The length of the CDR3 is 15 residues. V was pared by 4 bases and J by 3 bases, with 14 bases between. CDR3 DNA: TGTGCCAGCAGCTACAAAGGAACGGGGACAGATACGCAGTATTTT. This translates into CASSYKGTGTDTQYF.

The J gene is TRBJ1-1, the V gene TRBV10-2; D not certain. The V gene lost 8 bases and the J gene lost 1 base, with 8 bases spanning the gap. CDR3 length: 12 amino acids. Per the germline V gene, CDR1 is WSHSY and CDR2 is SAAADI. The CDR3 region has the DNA TGCGCCAGCGAACCGGGGAACACTGAAGCTTTCTTT. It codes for CASEPGNTEAFF.

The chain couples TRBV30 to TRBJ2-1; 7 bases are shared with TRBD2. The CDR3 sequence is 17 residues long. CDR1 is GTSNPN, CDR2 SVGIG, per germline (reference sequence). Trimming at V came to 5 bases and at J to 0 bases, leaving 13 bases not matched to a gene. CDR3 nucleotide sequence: TGTGCCTGGGATCGAGGGCCAGCGGGAAGCTCCTACAATGAGCAGTTCTTC. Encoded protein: CAWDRGPAGSSYNEQFF.

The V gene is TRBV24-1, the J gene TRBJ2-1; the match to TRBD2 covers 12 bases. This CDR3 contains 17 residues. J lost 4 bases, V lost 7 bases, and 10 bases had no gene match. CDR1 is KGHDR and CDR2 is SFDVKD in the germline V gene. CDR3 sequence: CATSTTKTSGRYNEQFF. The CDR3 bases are TGTGCCACCAGCACAACTAAAACTAGCGGGAGGTACAATGAGCAGTTCTTC.

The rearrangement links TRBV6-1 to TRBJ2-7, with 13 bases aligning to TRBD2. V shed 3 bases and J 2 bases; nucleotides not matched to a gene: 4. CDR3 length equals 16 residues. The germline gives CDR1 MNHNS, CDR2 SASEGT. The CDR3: CASSELLAGGPYEQYF. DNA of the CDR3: TGTGCCAGCAGTGAGTTACTAGCGGGAGGGCCCTACGAGCAGTACTTC.

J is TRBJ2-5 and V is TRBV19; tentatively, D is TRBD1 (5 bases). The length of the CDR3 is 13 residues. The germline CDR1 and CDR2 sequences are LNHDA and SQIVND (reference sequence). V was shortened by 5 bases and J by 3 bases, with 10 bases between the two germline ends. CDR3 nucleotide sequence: TGTGCCAGTAGTCCGGACACGGAAGAGACCCAGTACTTC. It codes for CASSPDTEETQYF.

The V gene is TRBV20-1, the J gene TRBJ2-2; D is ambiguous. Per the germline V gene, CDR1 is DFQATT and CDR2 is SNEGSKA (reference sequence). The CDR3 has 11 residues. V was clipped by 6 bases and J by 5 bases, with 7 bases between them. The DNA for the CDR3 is TGCAGTGCAATACATACCGGGGAGCTGTTTTTT. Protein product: CSAIHTGELFF.

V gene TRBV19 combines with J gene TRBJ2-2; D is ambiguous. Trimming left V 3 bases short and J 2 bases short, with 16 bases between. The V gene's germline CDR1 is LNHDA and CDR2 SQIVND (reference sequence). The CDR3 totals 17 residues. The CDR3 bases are TGTGCCAGTAGTATCCCCGGCGGAACCCCAAACACCGGGGAGCTGTTTTTT. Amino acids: CASSIPGGTPNTGELFF.

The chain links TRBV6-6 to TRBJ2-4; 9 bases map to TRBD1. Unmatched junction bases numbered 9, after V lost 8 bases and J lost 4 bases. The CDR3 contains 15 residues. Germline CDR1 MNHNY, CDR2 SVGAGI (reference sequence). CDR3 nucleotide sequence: TGTGCCAGCTACAAAACGGGACAGGGAAAAAACATTCAGTACTTC. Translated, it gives CASYKTGQGKNIQYF.

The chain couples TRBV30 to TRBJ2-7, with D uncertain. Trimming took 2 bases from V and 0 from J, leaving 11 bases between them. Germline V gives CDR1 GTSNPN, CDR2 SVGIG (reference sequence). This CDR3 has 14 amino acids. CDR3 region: CAWSRRSPSYEQYF. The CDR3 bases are TGTGCCTGGAGTAGACGGAGCCCCTCCTACGAGCAGTACTTC.

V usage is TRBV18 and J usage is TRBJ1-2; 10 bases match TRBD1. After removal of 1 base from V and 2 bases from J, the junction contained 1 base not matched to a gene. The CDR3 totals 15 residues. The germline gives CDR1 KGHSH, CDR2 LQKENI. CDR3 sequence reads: CASSPQGQGNYGYTF. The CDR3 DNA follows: TGTGCCAGCTCACCACAGGGACAGGGGAACTATGGCTACACCTTC.

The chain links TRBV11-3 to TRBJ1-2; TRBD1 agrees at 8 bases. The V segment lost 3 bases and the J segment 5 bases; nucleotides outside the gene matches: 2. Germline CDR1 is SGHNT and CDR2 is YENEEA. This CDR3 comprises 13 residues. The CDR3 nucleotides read TGTGCCAGCAGCTTGGGGACAGGTTATGGCTACACCTTC. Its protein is CASSLGTGYGYTF.

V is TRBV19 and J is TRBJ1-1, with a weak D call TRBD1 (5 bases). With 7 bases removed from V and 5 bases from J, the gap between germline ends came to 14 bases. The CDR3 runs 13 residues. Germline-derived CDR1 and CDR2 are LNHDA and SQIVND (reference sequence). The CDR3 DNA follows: TGTGCCAGTACCCTCATGGGGGGAACTGAAGCTTTCTTT. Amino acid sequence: CASTLMGGTEAFF. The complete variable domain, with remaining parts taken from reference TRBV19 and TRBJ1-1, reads DGGITQSPKYLFRKEGQNVTLSCEQNLNHDAMYWYRQDPGQGLRLIYYSQIVNDFQKGDIAEGYSVSREKKESFPLTVTSAQKNPTAFYLCASTLMGGTEAFFGQGTRLTVV.